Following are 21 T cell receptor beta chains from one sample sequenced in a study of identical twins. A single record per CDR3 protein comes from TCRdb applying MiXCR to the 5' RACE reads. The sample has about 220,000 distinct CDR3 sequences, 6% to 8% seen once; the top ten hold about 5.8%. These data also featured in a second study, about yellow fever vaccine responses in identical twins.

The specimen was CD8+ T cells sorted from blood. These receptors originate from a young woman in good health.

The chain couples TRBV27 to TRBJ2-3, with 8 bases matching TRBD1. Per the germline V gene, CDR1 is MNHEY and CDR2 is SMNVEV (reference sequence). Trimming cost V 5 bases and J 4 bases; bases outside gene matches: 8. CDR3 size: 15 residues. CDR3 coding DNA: TGTGCCAGCAGTCAGCAGGGGGCTACGGCAGATACGCAGTATTTT. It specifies CASSQQGATADTQYF.

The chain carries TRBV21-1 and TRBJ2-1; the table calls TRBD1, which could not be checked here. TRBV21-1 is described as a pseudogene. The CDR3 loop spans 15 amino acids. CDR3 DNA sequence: TGTGCCAGCAGGTCGACGGGAGAGGGCTACAATGAGCAGTTCTTC. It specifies CASRSTGEGYNEQFF.

The CDR3 region is CASSSSQGYGYTF. The CDR3 DNA is TGTGCCAGCAGTTCCTCTCAGGGGTACGGCTACACCTTC. The gene calls are TRBV28 and TRBJ1-2, with D perhaps matching TRBD1 (6 bases). CDR1 is MDHEN and CDR2 is SYDVKM in the germline V gene. The CDR3 extends over 13 amino acids. The V end lost 4 bases, the J end lost 8 bases, and 14 bases lay between the germline ends.

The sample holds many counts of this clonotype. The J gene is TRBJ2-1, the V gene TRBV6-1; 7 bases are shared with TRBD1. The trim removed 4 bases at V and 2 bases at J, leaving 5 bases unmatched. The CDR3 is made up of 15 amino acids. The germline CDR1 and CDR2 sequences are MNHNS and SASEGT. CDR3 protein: CASSVPGQPYNEQFF. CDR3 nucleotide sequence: TGTGCCAGCAGTGTTCCGGGACAGCCCTACAATGAGCAGTTCTTC.

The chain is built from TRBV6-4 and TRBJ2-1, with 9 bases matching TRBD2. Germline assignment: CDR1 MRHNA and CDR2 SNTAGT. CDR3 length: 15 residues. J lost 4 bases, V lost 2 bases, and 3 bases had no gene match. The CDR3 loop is CASSDAGGRYNEQFF. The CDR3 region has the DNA TGTGCCAGCAGTGACGCGGGAGGGCGTTACAATGAGCAGTTCTTC.

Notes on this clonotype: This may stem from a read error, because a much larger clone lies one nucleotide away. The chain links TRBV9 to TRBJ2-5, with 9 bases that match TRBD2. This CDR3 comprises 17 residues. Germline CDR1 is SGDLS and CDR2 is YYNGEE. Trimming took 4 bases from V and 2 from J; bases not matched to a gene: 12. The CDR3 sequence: CASSPTLGLAGQETQYF. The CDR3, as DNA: TGTGCCAGCAGCCCGACCCTAGGGCTAGCGGGACAAGAGACCCAGTACTTC.

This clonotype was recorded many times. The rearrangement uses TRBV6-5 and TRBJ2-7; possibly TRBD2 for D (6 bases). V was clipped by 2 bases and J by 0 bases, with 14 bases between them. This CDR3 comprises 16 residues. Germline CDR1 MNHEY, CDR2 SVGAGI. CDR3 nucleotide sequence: TGTGCCAGCAGTTACGGGGAGGACCCGAACTCCTACGAGCAGTACTTC. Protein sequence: CASSYGEDPNSYEQYF.

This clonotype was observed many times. The CDR3 spells CASSLRDDTGELFF. As DNA, the CDR3 is TGTGCCAGCAGCTTACGCGATGACACCGGGGAGCTGTTTTTT. V usage is TRBV7-9 and J usage is TRBJ2-2; D unresolved. Germline assignment: CDR1 SEHNR and CDR2 FQNEAQ (reference sequence). With 2 bases removed from V and 3 bases from J, the gap between germline ends came to 7 bases. The CDR3 loop spans 14 amino acids.

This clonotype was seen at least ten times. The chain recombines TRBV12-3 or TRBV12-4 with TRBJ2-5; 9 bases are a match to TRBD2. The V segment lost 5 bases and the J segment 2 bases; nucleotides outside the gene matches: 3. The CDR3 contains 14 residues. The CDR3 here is CASSILAGQETQYF. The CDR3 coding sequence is TGTGCCAGCAGTATACTAGCGGGTCAAGAGACCCAGTACTTC.

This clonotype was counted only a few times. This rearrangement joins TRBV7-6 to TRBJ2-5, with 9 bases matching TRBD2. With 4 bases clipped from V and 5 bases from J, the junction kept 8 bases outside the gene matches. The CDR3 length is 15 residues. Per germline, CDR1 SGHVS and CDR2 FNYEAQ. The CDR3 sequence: CASSSGGGALETQYF. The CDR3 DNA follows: TGTGCCAGCAGCTCGGGCGGGGGGGCCTTGGAGACCCAGTACTTC.

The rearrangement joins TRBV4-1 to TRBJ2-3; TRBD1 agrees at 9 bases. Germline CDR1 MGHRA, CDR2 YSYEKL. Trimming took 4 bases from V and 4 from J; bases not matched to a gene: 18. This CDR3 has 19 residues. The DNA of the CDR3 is TGCGCCAGCAGCCCGCTAGGAAAGACCGGGACAGGGTGGCCAGATACGCAGTATTTT. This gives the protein CASSPLGKTGTGWPDTQYF.

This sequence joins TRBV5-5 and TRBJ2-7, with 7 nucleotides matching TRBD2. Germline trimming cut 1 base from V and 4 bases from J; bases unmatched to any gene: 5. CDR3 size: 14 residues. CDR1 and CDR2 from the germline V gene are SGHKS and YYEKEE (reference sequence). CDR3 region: CASSLRVGGYEQYV. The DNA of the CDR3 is TGTGCCAGCAGCTTGCGTGTGGGGGGGTACGAGCAGTACGTC.

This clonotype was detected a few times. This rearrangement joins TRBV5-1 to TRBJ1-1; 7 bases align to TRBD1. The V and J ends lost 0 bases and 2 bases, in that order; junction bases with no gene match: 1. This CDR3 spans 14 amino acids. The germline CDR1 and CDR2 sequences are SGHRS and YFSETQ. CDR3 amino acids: CASSLGDSNTEAFF. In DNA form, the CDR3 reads TGCGCCAGCAGCTTGGGGGACAGTAACACTGAAGCTTTCTTT.

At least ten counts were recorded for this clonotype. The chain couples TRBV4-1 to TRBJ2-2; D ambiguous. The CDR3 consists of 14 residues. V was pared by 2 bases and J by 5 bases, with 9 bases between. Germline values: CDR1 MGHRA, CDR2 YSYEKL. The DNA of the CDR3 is TGCGCCAGCAGCCAATCCCTGTTGACCGGGGAGCTGTTTTTT. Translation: CASSQSLLTGELFF.

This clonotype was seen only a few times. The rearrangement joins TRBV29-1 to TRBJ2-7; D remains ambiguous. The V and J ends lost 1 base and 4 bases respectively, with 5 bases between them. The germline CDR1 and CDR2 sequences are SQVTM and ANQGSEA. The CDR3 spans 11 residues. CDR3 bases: TGCAGCGTTGAAGTTTCTTACGAGCAGTACTTC. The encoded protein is CSVEVSYEQYF.

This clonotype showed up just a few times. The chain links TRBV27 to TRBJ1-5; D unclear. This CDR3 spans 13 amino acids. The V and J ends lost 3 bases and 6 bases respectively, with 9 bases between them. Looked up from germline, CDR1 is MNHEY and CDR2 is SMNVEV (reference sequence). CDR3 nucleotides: TGTGCCAGCAGTTTTGGGAACGGTCAGCCCCAGCATTTT. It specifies CASSFGNGQPQHF.

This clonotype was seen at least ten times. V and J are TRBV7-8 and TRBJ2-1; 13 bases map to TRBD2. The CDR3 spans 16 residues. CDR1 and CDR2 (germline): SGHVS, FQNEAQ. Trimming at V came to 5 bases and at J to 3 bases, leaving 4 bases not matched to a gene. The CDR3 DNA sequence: TGTGCCAGCAGCACTGGGACTAGCGGGAACTACAATGAGCAGTTCTTC. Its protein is CASSTGTSGNYNEQFF.

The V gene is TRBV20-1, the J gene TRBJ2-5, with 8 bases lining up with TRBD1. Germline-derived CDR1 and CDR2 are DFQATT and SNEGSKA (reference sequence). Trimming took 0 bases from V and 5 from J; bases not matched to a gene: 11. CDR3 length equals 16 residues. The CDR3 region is CSARDLDRVEVETQYF. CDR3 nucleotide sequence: TGCAGTGCTAGAGATCTGGACAGGGTGGAGGTGGAGACCCAGTACTTC.

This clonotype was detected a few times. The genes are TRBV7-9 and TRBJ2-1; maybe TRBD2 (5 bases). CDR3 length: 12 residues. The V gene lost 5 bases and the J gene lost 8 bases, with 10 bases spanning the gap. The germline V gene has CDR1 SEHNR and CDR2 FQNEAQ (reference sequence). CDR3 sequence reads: CASSPTSYEQFF. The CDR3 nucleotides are TGTGCCAGCAGCCCTACTAGTTATGAGCAGTTCTTC.

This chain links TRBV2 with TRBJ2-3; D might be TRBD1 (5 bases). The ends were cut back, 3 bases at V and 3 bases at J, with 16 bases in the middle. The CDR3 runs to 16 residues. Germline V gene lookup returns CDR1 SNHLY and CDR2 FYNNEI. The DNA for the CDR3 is TGTGCCAGCAGTGACCAGGGTATCGGCGAGACAGATACGCAGTATTTT. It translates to CASSDQGIGETDTQYF.

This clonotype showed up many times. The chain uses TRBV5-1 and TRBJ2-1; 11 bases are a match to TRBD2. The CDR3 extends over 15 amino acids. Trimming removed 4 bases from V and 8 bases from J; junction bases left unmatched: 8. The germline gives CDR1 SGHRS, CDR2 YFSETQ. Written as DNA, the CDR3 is TGCGCCAGCAGCCAACTAGCGGGAGTGGGGGATGAGCAGTTCTTC. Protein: CASSQLAGVGDEQFF.